This T cell receptor beta chain was sequenced during a study of blood T cell repertoires in COVID-19. The CDR3 contains 18 residues. V dropped 1 base and J dropped 1; count of bases not matched to a gene: 9. The germline V gene encodes CDR1 LGHDT and CDR2 YNNKEL (reference sequence). Methods used by the authors: Amplification with reference gene primers provided the estimates of nucleated cell counts. Assay used: immunoSEQ multiplex PCR; TCRdb lists only in-frame clones, some missing. V and J calls plus clone size are reproduced from that table; the DNA served to infer D and trimming. The profile shows about 120,000 clones, around nine tenths of them singletons.

Sequences were obtained from peripheral blood. The chain employs TRBV3-1 (or the pseudogene TRBV3-2) and TRBJ2-7; the match to TRBD2 covers 11 bases. The TCR comes from a human donor with active COVID-19. The donor label of this sample is uncertain. CDR3 amino acids: CASSQGLAGTLSSYEQYF. The CDR3 bases are TGTGCCAGCAGCCAAGGACTAGCGGGGACTCTTTCTTCCTACGAGCAGTACTTC.